The clone carrying this TCR beta chain was seen only a few times. Its antigen remains unidentified. The CDR3 totals 13 residues. The V and J ends lost 5 bases and 4 bases respectively, with 10 bases between them. Per the germline V gene, CDR1 is MNHEY and CDR2 is SMNVEV (reference sequence). This sample is drawn from a study of cytotoxic CD8 clonotypes in ibrutinib-treated CLL. General study results and limits: Baseline clonality was higher than in age-matched healthy donors and moved in step with circulating CD8+ T-cell counts.

Target depth was 1 in 200,000 to 1 in 1 million T cells, about 10x per clonotype. The repertoire was sequenced with immunoSEQ multiplex PCR; TCRdb's copy has only in-frame clones and lacks some. The sample consists of around 250,000 clones, roughly 70% of them appearing once. The chain combines TRBV27 with TRBJ2-3, with D uncertain. Sequences were derived from PBMCs, sampled after 24 months of ibrutinib treatment. This clonotype originated in a human donor with chronic lymphocytic leukemia. CDR3 region: CASSDPGSDTQYF. As DNA, the CDR3 is TGTGCCAGCAGTGATCCAGGCTCAGATACGCAGTATTTT.